This entry describes one TCR beta chain. Its antigen is unknown. Within one base of it there is no much larger clone, and no base qualities were kept. From V the trimming removes 4 bases and from J it removes 4 bases, while the gene matches leave 5 bases of the junction unaccounted for. Per the germline V gene, SGDLS is the CDR1 and YYNGEE is the CDR2. Spanning cysteine to phenylalanine, the CDR3 consists of 16 amino acids. Only CDR3 DNA remains: 48 bases, in frame from the first base. These data originate in a study of blood T cell repertoires in COVID-19 (dated by TCRdb to about 2020). In terms of the full investigation: Samples from collaborators originated in the United States, Italy and Spain and spanned both the acute and convalescent phases of COVID-19. Deeply sampled blood TCRbeta repertoires from subjects exposed to, actively infected with, or recovered from COVID-19 were included in the dataset. Where HLA class I and class II types were available, the types were taken from metadata supplied by the sample provider, not from assay-based typing. The prospective study material was composed of cDNA or gDNA derived from T cells, B-cell-depleted T cells, or PBMCs. The repertoires were made available in a free public database intended to serve as a resource for research on the immune response to SARS-CoV-2. A de-identified subject ID, COVID-19 status, age in years and sex were almost always included in the sample metadata. Samples came from the ongoing ImmuneRACE study (first 160 participants) plus 1,254 subjects from 6 global collaborators.

Collaborating institutions collected whole blood in K2EDTA tubes following their own protocols. For TCRbeta analysis, collaborator samples were shipped as frozen whole blood, as isolated PBMCs, or as DNA extracted from either sample type. The immunoSEQ Assay, a bias-controlled multiplex PCR, was used to amplify TCRbeta CDR3 regions from genomic DNA. The authors' pipeline ran thus. Within the assay, amplification of reference gene primers was used to estimate how many nucleated cells each sample contained. To quantify the absolute abundance of each unique TCRbeta CDR3 rearrangement, sequence reads were collapsed and filtered. Productive Simpson clonality was computed per sample as the square root of Simpson's diversity index over productive rearrangements. TCRdb provides this immuneACCESS table in a form limited to in-frame rearrangements. Some clones are lacking; in checked studies, under half of them reflect an unresolved V gene, and why the rest are absent is not known. V and J calls and clone size are those listed in that table; D and trimming were worked out from the DNA. This sample holds tens of thousands of clones; 90% were observed only once. Of the sample, about 7% falls within the top ten clones.

Findings and caveats that apply to the study as a whole: The quantity of clinical and demographic metadata differed by source and by participant and was supplied without curation.

In this chain, TRBV9 is recombined with TRBJ2-1; TRBD2 aligns with 13 central bases. This clonotype was obtained from a woman of 80 years or more with active COVID-19. Sequencing was performed on peripheral blood. The CDR3 in this case is CASSIRTSGSYNEQFF. The bases read TGTGCCAGCAGCATCCGGACTAGCGGGAGTTACAATGAGCAGTTCTTC.